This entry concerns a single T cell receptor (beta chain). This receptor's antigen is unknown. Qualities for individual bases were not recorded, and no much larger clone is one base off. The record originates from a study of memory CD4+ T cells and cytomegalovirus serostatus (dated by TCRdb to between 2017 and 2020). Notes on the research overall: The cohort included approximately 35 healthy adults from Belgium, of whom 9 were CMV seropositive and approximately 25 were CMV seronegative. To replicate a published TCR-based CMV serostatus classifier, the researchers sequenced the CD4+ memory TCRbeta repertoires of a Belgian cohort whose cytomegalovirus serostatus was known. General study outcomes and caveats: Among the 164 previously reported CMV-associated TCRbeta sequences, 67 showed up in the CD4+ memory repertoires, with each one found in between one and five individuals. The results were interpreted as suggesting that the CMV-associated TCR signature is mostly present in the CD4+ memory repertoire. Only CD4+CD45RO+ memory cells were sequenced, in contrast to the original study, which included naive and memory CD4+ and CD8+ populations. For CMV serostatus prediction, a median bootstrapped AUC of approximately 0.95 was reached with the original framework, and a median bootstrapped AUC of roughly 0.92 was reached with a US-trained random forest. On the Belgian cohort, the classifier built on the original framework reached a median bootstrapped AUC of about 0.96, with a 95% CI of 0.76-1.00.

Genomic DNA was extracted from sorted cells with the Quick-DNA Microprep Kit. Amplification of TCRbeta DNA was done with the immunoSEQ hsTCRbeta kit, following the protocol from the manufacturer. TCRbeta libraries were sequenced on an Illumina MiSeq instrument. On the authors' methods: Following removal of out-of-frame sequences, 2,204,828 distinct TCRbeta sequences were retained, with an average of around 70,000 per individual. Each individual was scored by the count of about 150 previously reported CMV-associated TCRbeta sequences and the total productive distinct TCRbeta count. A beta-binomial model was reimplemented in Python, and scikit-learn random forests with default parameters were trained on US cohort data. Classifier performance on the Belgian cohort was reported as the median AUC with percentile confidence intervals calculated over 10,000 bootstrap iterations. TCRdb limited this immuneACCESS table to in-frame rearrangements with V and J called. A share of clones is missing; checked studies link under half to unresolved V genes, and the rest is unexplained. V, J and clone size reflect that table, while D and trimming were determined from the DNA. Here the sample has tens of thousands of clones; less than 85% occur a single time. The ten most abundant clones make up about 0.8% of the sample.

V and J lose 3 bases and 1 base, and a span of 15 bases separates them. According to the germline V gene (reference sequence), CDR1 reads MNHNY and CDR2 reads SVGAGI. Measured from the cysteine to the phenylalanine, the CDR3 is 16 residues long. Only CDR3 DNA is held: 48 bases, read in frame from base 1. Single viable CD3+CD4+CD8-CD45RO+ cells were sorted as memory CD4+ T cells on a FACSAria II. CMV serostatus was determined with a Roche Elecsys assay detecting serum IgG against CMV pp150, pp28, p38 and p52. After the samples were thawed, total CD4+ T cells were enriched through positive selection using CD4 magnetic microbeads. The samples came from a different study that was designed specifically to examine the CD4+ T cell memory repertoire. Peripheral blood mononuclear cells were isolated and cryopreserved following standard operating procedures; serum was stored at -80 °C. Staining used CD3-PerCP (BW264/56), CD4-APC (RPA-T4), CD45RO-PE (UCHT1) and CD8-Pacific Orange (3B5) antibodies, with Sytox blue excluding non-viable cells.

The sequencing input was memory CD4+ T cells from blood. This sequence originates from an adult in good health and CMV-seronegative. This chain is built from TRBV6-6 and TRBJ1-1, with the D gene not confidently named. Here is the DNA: TGTGCCAGCAGTTATTCCCCAACGGGATCGAACACTGAAGCTTTCTTT. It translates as CASSYSPTGSNTEAFF.